The table lists the clone carrying this TCR beta chain with a count of one. The sample is drawn from a study of T cell responses to AZD1222 COVID-19 vaccine. Assay: immunoSEQ multiplex PCR; the TCRdb copy retains only in-frame clones and omits some. In the table there are about 170,000 clones, roughly 92% of which are singletons. Germline V lookup: CDR1 SGHTA, CDR2 FQGNSA. V was shortened by 1 base and J by 3 bases, with 12 bases between the two germline ends. CDR3 length: 15 residues. Sequenced here: peripheral blood, sampled on day 0 of AZD1222 vaccination. The receptor's source is an adult in good health. The rearrangement links TRBV7-2 to TRBJ1-2, with a possible D match to TRBD1 (5 bases). The chain's CDR3 is CASSLDRDGHYGYTF. In DNA, the CDR3 is TGTGCCAGCAGCTTAGACCGGGACGGCCACTATGGCTACACCTTC. Supplemented by reference TRBV7-2 and TRBJ1-2, the full variable domain reads GAGVSQSPSNKVTEKGKDVELRCDPISGHTALYWYRQSLGQGLEFLIYFQGNSAPDKSGLPSDRFSAERTGGSVSTLTIQRTQQEDSAVYLCASSLDRDGHYGYTFGSGTRLTVV.